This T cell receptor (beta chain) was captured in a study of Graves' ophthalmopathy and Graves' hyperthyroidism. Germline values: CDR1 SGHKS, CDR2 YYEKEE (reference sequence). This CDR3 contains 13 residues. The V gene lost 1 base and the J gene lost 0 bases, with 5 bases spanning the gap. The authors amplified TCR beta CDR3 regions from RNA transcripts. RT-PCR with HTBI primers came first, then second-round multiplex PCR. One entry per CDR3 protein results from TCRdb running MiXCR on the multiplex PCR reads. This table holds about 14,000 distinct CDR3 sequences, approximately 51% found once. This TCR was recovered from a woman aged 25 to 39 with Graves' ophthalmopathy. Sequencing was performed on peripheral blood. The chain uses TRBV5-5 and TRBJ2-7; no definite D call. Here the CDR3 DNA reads TGTGCCAGCAGCTTGACAGTCTCCTACGAGCAGTACTTC. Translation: CASSLTVSYEQYF.